This T cell receptor beta chain was captured in a study of blood T cell repertoires in COVID-19. Across the whole study: Nucleic acid was either cDNA or gDNA, and it came from T cells, B-cell-depleted T cells, or PBMCs.

V lost 8 bases to trimming and J lost 8 bases; unmatched junction nucleotides: 7. Germline values: CDR1 LNHNV, CDR2 YYDKDF (reference sequence). This CDR3 comprises 15 residues. Generated by immunoSEQ multiplex PCR, the TCRdb table keeps only in-frame clones and is missing some. The sample records over 55,000 clones, around nine tenths being singletons. The source is a woman of 80 years or more with acute or convalescent COVID-19. V and J are TRBV15 and TRBJ2-1; 15 nucleotides match TRBD2. Specimen: peripheral blood. In DNA, the CDR3 is TGTGCCACCTCCCGGACTAGCGGGAGGGTAGATGAGCAGTTCTTC. Its translation: CATSRTSGRVDEQFF.